This entry lists 24 T cell receptor beta chains sequenced from one sample in a study of immune evolution from preneoplasia to lung adenocarcinoma. Assay used: immunoSEQ multiplex PCR; TCRdb lists only in-frame clones, some missing. The sample gives 3,500 to 4,000 clones, 70% to 80% of which show up once; roughly 12% is in the top ten. Sequencing input: FFPE minimally invasive lung adenocarcinoma tissue. These receptors were collected from a person between 65 and 80 years old with lung adenocarcinoma.

V is TRBV6-1 and J is TRBJ1-5, with D perhaps matching TRBD1 (5 bases). The germline V gene encodes CDR1 MNHNS and CDR2 SASEGT. CDR3 size: 13 residues. V was shortened by 3 bases and J by 6 bases, with 9 bases between the two germline ends. The CDR3 reads CASSDRDPQPQHF. CDR3 nucleotide sequence: TGTGCCAGCAGTGACAGGGATCCTCAGCCCCAGCATTTT.

This clone was observed a single time. This sequence joins TRBV7-9 and TRBJ1-4; TRBD1 agrees at 12 bases. The CDR3 totals 16 residues. V dropped 7 bases and J dropped 8; count of bases not matched to a gene: 11. The germline CDR1 and CDR2 sequences are SEHNR and FQNEAQ (reference sequence). This CDR3 reads CASTSGTGGAGEKLFF. The CDR3 coding sequence is TGTGCCAGCACCTCCGGGACAGGGGGCGCTGGAGAAAAACTGTTTTTT.

This chain joins TRBV4-2 and TRBJ2-7; possibly TRBD1 or TRBD2 for D (5 bases each). V was cut by 3 bases and J by 6 bases, with 15 bases left in between. CDR1 is LGHNA and CDR2 is YNFKEQ in the germline V gene. The CDR3 has 14 amino acids. The CDR3 loop reads CASSHLGTESEQYF. The CDR3 nucleotides are TGTGCCAGCAGCCATTTGGGGACGGAGAGCGAGCAGTACTTC.

This rearrangement joins TRBV21-1 to TRBJ2-7; the D call in the table, TRBD1, was not verified against the DNA. TRBV21-1 is reported as a pseudogene. There are 15 residues in the CDR3. In DNA form, the CDR3 reads TGTGCCAGCAGCTTAAGAATTGGACAGCCCTACGAGCAGTACTTC. Residues: CASSLRIGQPYEQYF.

The chain employs TRBV5-1 and TRBJ2-1; 7 bases fit TRBD2. Per germline, CDR1 SGHRS and CDR2 YFSETQ. CDR3 length: 15 residues. Unmatched junction bases numbered 7, after V lost 0 bases and J lost 7 bases. The CDR3 nucleotides read TGCGCCAGCAGCTTGGTCCTAGCGGTGGGGAATGAGCAGTTCTTC. Amino acids: CASSLVLAVGNEQFF.

The rearrangement joins TRBV30 to TRBJ2-5; TRBD2 aligns across 8 bases. Trimming at V came to 3 bases and at J to 2 bases, leaving 8 bases not matched to a gene. Per germline, CDR1 GTSNPN and CDR2 SVGIG (reference sequence). This CDR3 contains 15 residues. The CDR3 sequence is CAWSPLGRGQETQYF. CDR3 nucleotides: TGTGCCTGGAGCCCTCTCGGGAGGGGACAAGAGACCCAGTACTTC.

The rearrangement uses TRBV5-1 and TRBJ2-6, with 12 bases matching TRBD1. V shed 0 bases and J 5 bases; nucleotides not matched to a gene: 12. This CDR3 has 20 residues. Germline V gives CDR1 SGHRS, CDR2 YFSETQ. CDR3 protein: CASSLAGQGAGSGWANVLTF. As DNA, the CDR3 is TGCGCCAGCAGCTTGGCGGGACAGGGGGCGGGTTCGGGCTGGGCCAACGTCCTGACTTTC.

The chain is built from TRBV4-2 and TRBJ2-7; D gene uncertain. This CDR3 is built from 12 residues. Germline CDR1 reads LGHNA; CDR2 reads YNFKEQ. V lost 4 bases to trimming and J lost 4 bases, with 8 bases between them. CDR3 bases: TGTGCCAGCAGCCTCTCCGGGTACGAGCAGTACTTC. It specifies CASSLSGYEQYF.

The J gene is TRBJ2-3, the V gene TRBV19; perhaps TRBD2 as D (5 bases). The CDR3 sequence is 14 residues long. V lost 6 bases to trimming and J lost 4 bases, with 14 bases between them. The germline gives CDR1 LNHDA, CDR2 SQIVND (reference sequence). The CDR3 region is CASRKGNGADTQYF. In DNA form, the CDR3 reads TGTGCCAGTAGGAAGGGAAACGGGGCAGATACGCAGTATTTT.

This chain uses TRBV7-2 with TRBJ2-1; the D gene is possibly TRBD2 (5 bases). Between the trimmed V and J ends, which lost 4 bases and 0 bases, there was a span of 10 bases. Germline values: CDR1 SGHTA, CDR2 FQGNSA. The CDR3 length is 15 residues. The CDR3 DNA is TGTGCCAGCAGCTCGGACTGGAGCTCCTACAATGAGCAGTTCTTC. Its protein is CASSSDWSSYNEQFF.

V is TRBV5-1 and J is TRBJ2-1; TRBD1 might be the D (5 bases). This CDR3 spans 15 amino acids. V was trimmed by 1 base and J by 0 bases, leaving 8 bases between them. Germline assignment: CDR1 SGHRS and CDR2 YFSETQ. The CDR3 spells CASSLQGSSYNEQFF. In nucleotides, the CDR3 is TGCGCCAGCAGCTTGCAGGGAAGCTCCTACAATGAGCAGTTCTTC.

The rearrangement links TRBV28 to TRBJ1-5; D is unclear. The germline V gene has CDR1 MDHEN and CDR2 SYDVKM. The V gene lost 1 base and the J gene lost 10 bases, with 11 bases spanning the gap. This CDR3 is 13 amino acids long. The CDR3 loop is CASSLLALDPQHF. In DNA, the CDR3 is TGTGCCAGCAGTTTATTAGCGTTGGATCCCCAGCATTTT.

The V and J genes are TRBV9 and TRBJ2-7; D gene uncertain. With 0 bases removed from V and 5 bases from J, the gap between germline ends came to 15 bases. Germline CDR1 is SGDLS and CDR2 is YYNGEE. This CDR3 has 15 amino acids. Written as DNA, the CDR3 is TGTGCCAGCAGCGTAGCTTACAGCTCCGGAGACGAGCAGTACTTC. Translation gives CASSVAYSSGDEQYF.

V gene TRBV30 combines with J gene TRBJ2-6; D is perhaps TRBD1 (6 bases). The germline gives CDR1 GTSNPN, CDR2 SVGIG (reference sequence). Between the trimmed V and J ends, which lost 8 bases and 1 base, there was a span of 12 bases. The CDR3 sequence is 14 residues long. This CDR3 is CASTGFSGANVLTF. CDR3 in DNA: TGTGCCAGCACAGGGTTTTCTGGGGCCAACGTCCTGACTTTC.

The chain is built from TRBV5-4 and TRBJ2-7; tentatively, D is TRBD2 (6 bases). CDR3 length: 13 amino acids. Looked up from germline, CDR1 is SGHNT and CDR2 is YYREEE (reference sequence). Trimming took 6 bases from V and 0 from J, leaving 10 bases between them. The DNA of the CDR3 is TGTGCCAGCACCCGGGAGTACTCCTACGAGCAGTACTTC. Translated, it gives CASTREYSYEQYF.

V is TRBV11-2 and J is TRBJ2-1, with TRBD1 matching 9 bases. This CDR3 is built from 15 residues. V shed 6 bases, J shed 3 bases, and the junction held 6 bases outside the gene matches. The germline CDR1 and CDR2 sequences are SGHAT and FQNNGV. CDR3 region: CASRKQGAYYNEQFF. In DNA form, the CDR3 reads TGTGCCAGCAGAAAACAGGGGGCGTACTACAATGAGCAGTTCTTC.

The CDR3 region has the DNA TGTGCCAGCTCACCGGTCGGAGCTACCTACGAGCAGTACTTC. Its protein product is CASSPVGATYEQYF. The chain uses TRBV18 and TRBJ2-7; no definite D call. V lost 3 bases to trimming and J lost 2 bases, with 11 bases between them. In germline, CDR1 is KGHSH, CDR2 LQKENI. The CDR3 is made up of 14 amino acids.

The chain carries TRBV18 and TRBJ2-5; D gene ambiguous. The CDR3 is made up of 13 amino acids. Germline V lookup: CDR1 KGHSH, CDR2 LQKENI. Trimming removed 4 bases at V and 2 bases at J, with 8 bases between. This CDR3 is CASSLTEQETQYF. The CDR3, as DNA: TGTGCCAGCTCACTGACGGAGCAAGAGACCCAGTACTTC. The entire variable domain, with the rest obtained from reference TRBV18 and TRBJ2-5, is as follows: NAGVMQNPRHLVRRRGQEARLRCSPMKGHSHVYWYRQLPEEGLKFMVYLQKENIIDESGMPKERFSAEFPKEGPSILRIQQVVRGDSAAYFCASSLTEQETQYFGPGTRLLVL.

This clone has a single count. The chain joins TRBV6-1 to TRBJ2-7; tentative D call: TRBD2 (6 bases). Trimming shortened V by 11 bases and J by 2 bases, and 19 bases separated the two germline ends. Germline CDR1 and CDR2: MNHNS and SASEGT. CDR3 length equals 14 residues. CDR3 sequence: CADDGGRRPYEQYF. The CDR3 DNA follows: TGTGCCGATGACGGAGGGCGTAGGCCCTACGAGCAGTACTTC.

The V gene is TRBV19, the J gene TRBJ2-7; 9 bases fit TRBD1. This CDR3 region has 15 residues. Trimming took 9 bases from V and 2 from J; bases not matched to a gene: 11. Germline V gives CDR1 LNHDA, CDR2 SQIVND (reference sequence). The DNA for the CDR3 is TGTGCCAGCACCACCTCGGGGACAGGGACCTACGAGCAGTACTTC. Amino acids: CASTTSGTGTYEQYF.

This chain connects TRBV5-1 to TRBJ1-1, with D tentatively TRBD1 (5 bases). V shed 2 bases and J shed 5 bases, with 16 bases lying between them. The CDR3 runs to 15 residues. Germline CDR1 reads SGHRS; CDR2 reads YFSETQ. The CDR3, as DNA: TGCGCCAGCAGCTTAGAACCTCAGGGTGGTACTGAAGCTTTCTTT. As protein: CASSLEPQGGTEAFF.

The rearrangement links TRBV6-1 to TRBJ1-1, with a tentative D call TRBD1 (6 bases). Germline assignment: CDR1 MNHNS and CDR2 SASEGT. The CDR3 has 15 amino acids. V was trimmed by 7 bases and J by 0 bases, leaving 15 bases between them. CDR3 nucleotides: TGTGCCAGCACCAAGGACAGCTACATGAACACTGAAGCTTTCTTT. Its translation is CASTKDSYMNTEAFF.

The V and J genes are TRBV15 and TRBJ1-1; 8 bases are a match to TRBD1. CDR3 length: 17 amino acids. J gave up 0 bases and V 0 bases, and 6 bases lay outside the gene matches. Germline V gene lookup returns CDR1 LNHNV and CDR2 YYDKDF (reference sequence). The CDR3 protein is CATSRDLAGGLNTEAFF. The CDR3 nucleotides are TGTGCCACCAGCAGAGATCTGGCAGGGGGCCTGAACACTGAAGCTTTCTTT.

In this sample, this clone turned up a few times. This chain connects TRBV7-9 to TRBJ2-7, with TRBD1 matching over 7 bases. Germline V gene data show CDR1 as SEHNR and CDR2 as FQNEAQ (reference sequence). Trimming removed 4 bases from V and 6 bases from J; junction bases left unmatched: 6. CDR3 length: 13 amino acids. CDR3 protein: CASSSTGAGEQYF. CDR3 coding DNA: TGTGCCAGCAGCTCAACAGGGGCGGGCGAGCAGTACTTC.